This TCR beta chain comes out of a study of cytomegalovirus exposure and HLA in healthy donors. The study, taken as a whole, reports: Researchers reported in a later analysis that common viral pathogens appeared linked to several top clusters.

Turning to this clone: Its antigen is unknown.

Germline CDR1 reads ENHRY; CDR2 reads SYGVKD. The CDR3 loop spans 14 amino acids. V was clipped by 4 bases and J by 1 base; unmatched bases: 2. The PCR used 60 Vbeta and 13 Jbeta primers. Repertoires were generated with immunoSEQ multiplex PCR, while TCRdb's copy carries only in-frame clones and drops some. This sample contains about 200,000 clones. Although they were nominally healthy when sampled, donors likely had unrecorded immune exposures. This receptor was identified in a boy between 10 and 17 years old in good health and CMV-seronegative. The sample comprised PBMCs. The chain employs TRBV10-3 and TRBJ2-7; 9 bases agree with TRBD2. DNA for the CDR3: TGTGCCATCAGTGGGCGGGGGGGATCCTACGAGCAGTACTTC. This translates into CAISGRGGSYEQYF.